This T cell receptor beta chain was captured in a study of graft-versus-host responses after intestinal transplantation. Across the whole study: Recipients received multivisceral, liver-intestinal, or isolated intestinal transplants. Recipients uniformly received anti-thymocyte globulin induction, followed by tacrolimus and steroids for approximately 3 years. Whole-study findings and limits: Analysis identified GvH clones in recipient marrow, with some appearing first in ileum or blood.

The CDR3 extends over 16 amino acids. V shed 0 bases and J shed 8 bases, with 18 bases lying between them. Looked up from germline, CDR1 is SGDLS and CDR2 is YYNGEE. Produced via immunoSEQ multiplex PCR; TCRdb's table is partial and in-frame only. Among around 17,000 clones listed, approximately 80% were seen once. A word on this clone: The antigen is undetermined.

Lamina propria and intraepithelial lymphocytes were released by processing graft tissue. The starting material was ileum tissue, obtained 17 days after transplant. The receptor's source is a human patient who received an intestinal transplant, so some T cells may come from the graft donor. The chain uses TRBV9 and TRBJ2-1; D may correspond to TRBD1 or TRBD2 (5 bases each). The CDR3 protein is CASSVAPGTGSDEQFF. The CDR3 coding sequence is TGTGCCAGCAGCGTAGCTCCTGGGACGGGGTCGGATGAGCAGTTCTTC.